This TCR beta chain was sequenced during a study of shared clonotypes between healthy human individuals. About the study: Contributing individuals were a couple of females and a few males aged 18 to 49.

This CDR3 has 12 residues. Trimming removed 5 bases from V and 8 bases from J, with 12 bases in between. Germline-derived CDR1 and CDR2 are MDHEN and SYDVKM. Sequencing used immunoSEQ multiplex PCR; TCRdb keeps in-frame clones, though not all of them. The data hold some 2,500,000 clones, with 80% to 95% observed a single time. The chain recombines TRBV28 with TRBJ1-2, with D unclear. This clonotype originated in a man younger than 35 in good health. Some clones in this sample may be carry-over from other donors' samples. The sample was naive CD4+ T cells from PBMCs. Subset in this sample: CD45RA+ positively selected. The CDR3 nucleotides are TGTGCCAGCAGTCCGGTTACTAGGGGCTACACCTTC. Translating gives CASSPVTRGYTF.